Sequencing of this T cell receptor (beta chain) was carried out in a study of regulatory T cells in long-lasting Graves disease. Specified time point: newly diagnosed GD, antithyroid drugs for less than 3 months. The TCR library was made from RNA that had been extracted from PBMCs in TRIzol. EDTA tubes received around 9.4 milliliters of collected peripheral blood. There are 13 residues in the CDR3. J lost 9 bases, V lost 3 bases, and 6 bases had no gene match. From germline, CDR1 is MDHEN and CDR2 SYDVKM. The authors built TCR beta libraries using iRepertoire HTBI primers and Arm-PCR of CDR3 regions. TCRdb passed the multiplex PCR reads through MiXCR, listing each CDR3 protein once. The table has 530,000 or so distinct CDR3 sequences, 13% seen once. Ten or more counts support this clonotype. The antigen remains undetermined. Study observations and caveats: Newly diagnosed patients shared about a thousand public clonotypes; persistent patients shared approximately 2,700.

The sample was also linked to a second study, of T cells in Graves' hyperthyroidism and ophthalmopathy. That report notes: The TCR CDR3 was amplified in a first-round RT-PCR using the HTBI primer set.

The sample in question was peripheral blood mononuclear cells (PBMCs), obtained at new diagnosis, from a patient treated with antithyroid drugs. The chain recombines TRBV28 with TRBJ2-7; 9 positions match TRBD1. This TCR derives from a man under 40 with Graves disease. CDR3 sequence: CASSFGTGNAQYF. The CDR3 DNA is TGTGCCAGCAGTTTCGGGACAGGGAATGCGCAGTACTTC.